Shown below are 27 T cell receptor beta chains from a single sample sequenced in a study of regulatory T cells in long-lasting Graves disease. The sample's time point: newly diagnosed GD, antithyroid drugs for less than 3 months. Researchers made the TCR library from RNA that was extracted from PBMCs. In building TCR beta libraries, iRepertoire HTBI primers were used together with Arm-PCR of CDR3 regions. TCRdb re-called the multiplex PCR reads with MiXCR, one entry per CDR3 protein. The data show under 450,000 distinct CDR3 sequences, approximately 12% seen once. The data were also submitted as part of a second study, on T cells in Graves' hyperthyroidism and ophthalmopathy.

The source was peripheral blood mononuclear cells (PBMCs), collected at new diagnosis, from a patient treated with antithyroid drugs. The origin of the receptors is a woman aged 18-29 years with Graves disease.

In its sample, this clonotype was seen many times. Here the CDR3 DNA reads TGTGCCACCAGCCCCCGTTACAGGGAACATCAGCCCCAGCATTTT. This translates into CATSPRYREHQPQHF. The genes are TRBV15 and TRBJ1-5, with D tentatively TRBD1 (6 bases). Germline V gene lookup returns CDR1 LNHNV and CDR2 YYDKDF (reference sequence). The CDR3 is 15 amino acids. V dropped 5 bases and J dropped 5 bases, with 16 bases sitting between them.

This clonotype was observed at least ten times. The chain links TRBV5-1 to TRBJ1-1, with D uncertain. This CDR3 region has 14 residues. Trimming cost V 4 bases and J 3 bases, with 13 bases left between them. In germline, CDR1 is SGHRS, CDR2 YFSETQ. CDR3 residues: CASSPTYTHTEAFF. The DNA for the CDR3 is TGCGCCAGCAGCCCAACCTACACCCACACTGAAGCTTTCTTT.

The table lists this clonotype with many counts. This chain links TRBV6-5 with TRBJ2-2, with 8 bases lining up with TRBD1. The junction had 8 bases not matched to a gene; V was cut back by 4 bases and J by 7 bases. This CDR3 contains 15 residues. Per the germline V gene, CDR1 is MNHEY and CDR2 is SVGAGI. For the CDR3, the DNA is TGTGCCAGCAGTTCGTTCAGGGGGCTTTTCGGGGAGCTGTTTTTT. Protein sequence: CASSSFRGLFGELFF.

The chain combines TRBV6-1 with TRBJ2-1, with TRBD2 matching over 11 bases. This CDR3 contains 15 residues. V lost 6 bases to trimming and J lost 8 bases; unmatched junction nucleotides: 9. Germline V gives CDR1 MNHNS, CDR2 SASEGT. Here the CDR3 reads CASRTSGGARYEQFF. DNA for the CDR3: TGTGCCAGCAGAACTAGCGGGGGCGCAAGGTATGAGCAGTTCTTC.

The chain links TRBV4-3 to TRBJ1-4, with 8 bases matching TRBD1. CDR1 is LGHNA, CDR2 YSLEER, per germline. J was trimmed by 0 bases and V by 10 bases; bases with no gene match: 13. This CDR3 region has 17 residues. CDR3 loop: CATREDRALTTNEKLFF. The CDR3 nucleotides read TGCGCCACCAGGGAGGACAGGGCGCTTACAACTAATGAAAAACTGTTTTTT.

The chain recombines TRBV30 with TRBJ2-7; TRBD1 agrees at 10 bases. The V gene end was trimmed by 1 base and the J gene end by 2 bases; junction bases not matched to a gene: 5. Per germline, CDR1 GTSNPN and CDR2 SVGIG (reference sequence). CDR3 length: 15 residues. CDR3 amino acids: CAWSAGTGAPYEQYF. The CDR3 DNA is TGTGCCTGGAGTGCTGGGACAGGGGCCCCCTACGAGCAGTACTTC.

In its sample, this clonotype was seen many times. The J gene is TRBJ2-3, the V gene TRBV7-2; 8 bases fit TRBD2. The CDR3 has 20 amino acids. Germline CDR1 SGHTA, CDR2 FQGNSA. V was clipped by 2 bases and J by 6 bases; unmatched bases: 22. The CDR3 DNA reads TGTGCCAGCAGCTTAAAGTACATCCCGGCAGCGGGAGTCCCTCGGGATACGCAGTATTTT. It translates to CASSLKYIPAAGVPRDTQYF.

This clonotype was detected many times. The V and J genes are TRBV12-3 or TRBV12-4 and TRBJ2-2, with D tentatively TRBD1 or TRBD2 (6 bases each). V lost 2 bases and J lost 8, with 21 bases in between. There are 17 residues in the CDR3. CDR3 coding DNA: TGTGCCAGCAGTTTATTGAGTTGGAAAGGGGGGACTGGGGAGCTGTTTTTT. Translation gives CASSLLSWKGGTGELFF.

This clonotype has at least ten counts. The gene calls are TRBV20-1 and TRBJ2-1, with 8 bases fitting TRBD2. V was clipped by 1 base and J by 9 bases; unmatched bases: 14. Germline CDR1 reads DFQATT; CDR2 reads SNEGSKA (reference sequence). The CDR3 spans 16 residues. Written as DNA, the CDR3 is TGCAGTGCTAGAGTCCGGCAGCGGGGGACAATAGGTGAGCAGTTCTTC. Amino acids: CSARVRQRGTIGEQFF.

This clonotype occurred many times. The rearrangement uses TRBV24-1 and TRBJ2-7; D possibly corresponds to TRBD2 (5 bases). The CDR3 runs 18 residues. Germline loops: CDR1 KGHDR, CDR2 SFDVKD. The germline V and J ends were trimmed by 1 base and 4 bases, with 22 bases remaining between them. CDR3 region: CATSDFGGPFRGTYEQYV. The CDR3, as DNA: TGTGCCACCAGTGATTTTGGCGGGCCTTTTCGGGGAACATACGAGCAGTACGTC.

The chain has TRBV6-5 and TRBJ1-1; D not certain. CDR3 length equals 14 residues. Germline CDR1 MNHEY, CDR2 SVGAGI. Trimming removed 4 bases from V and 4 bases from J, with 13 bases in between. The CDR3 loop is CASSLTRSGTEAFF. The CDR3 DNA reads TGTGCCAGCAGTTTGACACGTTCCGGCACTGAAGCTTTCTTT.

The CDR3 here is CASSLWSGRRVTDTQYF. CDR3 bases: TGTGCCAGCAGCTTGTGGAGCGGGAGGCGGGTAACAGATACGCAGTATTTT. The J gene is TRBJ2-3, the V gene TRBV5-4, with 9 bases aligning to TRBD2. The length of the CDR3 is 17 residues. The V gene end was trimmed by 1 base and the J gene end by 3 bases; junction bases not matched to a gene: 9. Germline V gene lookup returns CDR1 SGHNT and CDR2 YYREEE (reference sequence).

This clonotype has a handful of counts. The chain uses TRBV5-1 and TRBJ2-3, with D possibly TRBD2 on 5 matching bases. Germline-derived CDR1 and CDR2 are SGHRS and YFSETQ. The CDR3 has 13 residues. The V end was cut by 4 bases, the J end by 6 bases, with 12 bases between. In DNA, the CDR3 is TGCGCCAGCAGCGTAGGAGGTCCCGATACGCAGTATTTT. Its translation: CASSVGGPDTQYF.

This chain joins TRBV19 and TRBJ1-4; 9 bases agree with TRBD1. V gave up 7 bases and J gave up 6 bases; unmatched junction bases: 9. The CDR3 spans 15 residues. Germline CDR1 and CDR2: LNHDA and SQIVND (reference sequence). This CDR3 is CASNTPGQGYEKLFF. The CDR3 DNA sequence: TGTGCCAGTAATACGCCGGGACAGGGCTATGAAAAACTGTTTTTT.

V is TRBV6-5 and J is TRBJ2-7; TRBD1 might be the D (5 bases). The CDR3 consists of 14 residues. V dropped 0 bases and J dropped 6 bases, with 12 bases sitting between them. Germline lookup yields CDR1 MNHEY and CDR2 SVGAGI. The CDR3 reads CASSYSTRASEQYV. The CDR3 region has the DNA TGTGCCAGCAGTTACTCGACCAGGGCGAGCGAGCAGTACGTC.

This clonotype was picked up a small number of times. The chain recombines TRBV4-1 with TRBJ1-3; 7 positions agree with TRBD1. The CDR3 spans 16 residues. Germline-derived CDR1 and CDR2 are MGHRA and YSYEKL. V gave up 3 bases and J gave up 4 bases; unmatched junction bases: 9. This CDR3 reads CASSHLFPGQGNTIYF. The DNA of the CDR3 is TGCGCCAGCAGCCATCTCTTCCCGGGACAGGGAAACACCATATATTTT.

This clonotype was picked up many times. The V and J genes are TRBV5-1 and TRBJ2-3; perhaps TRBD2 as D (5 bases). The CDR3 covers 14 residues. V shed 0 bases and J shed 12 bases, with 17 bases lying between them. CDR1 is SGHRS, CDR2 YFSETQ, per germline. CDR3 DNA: TGCGCCAGCAGCTTGGGGCCAGCCCGGGGATCCCAGTATTTT. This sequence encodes CASSLGPARGSQYF.

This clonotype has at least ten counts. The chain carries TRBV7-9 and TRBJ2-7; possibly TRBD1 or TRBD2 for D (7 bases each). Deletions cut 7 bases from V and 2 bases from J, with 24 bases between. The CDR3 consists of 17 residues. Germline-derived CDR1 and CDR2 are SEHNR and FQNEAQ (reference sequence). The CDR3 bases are TGTGCCAGCATCCAGGGGGTGACGGGGGGCACCCCCTACGAGCAGTACGTC. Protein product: CASIQGVTGGTPYEQYV.

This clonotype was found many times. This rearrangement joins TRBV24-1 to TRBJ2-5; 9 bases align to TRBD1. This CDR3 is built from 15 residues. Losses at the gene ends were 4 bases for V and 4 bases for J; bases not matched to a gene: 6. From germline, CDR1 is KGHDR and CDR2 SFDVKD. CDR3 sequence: CATSEGLGQGETQYF. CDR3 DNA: TGTGCCACCAGTGAGGGGTTGGGACAGGGAGAGACCCAGTACTTC.

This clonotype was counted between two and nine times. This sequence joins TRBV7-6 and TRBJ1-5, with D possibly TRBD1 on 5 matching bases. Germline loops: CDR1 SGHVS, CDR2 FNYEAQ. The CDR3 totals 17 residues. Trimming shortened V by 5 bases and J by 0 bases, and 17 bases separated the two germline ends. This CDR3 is CASSLLPLTDSNQPQHF. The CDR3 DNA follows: TGTGCCAGCAGCCTACTCCCCCTGACAGATAGCAATCAGCCCCAGCATTTT.

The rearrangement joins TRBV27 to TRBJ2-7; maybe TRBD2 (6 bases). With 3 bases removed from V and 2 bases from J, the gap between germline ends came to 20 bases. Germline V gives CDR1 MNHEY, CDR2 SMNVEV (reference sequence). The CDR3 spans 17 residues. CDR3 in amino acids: CASSFSWRGSGTYEQYV. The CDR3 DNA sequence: TGTGCCAGCAGTTTTAGTTGGCGGGGCTCGGGGACCTACGAGCAGTACGTC.

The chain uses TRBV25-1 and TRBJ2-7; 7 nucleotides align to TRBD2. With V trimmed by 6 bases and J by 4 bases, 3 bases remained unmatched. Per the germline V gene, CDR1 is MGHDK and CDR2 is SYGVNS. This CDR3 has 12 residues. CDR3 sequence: CASRQGGYEQYF. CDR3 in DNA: TGTGCCAGCAGGCAGGGAGGGTACGAGCAGTACTTC.

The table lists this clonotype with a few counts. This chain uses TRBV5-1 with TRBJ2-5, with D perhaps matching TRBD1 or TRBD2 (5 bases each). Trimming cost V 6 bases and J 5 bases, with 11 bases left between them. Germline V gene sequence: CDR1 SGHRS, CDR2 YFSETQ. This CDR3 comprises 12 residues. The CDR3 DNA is TGCGCCAGCACCGGGGCTCGGGAGACCCAGTACTTC. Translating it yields CASTGARETQYF.

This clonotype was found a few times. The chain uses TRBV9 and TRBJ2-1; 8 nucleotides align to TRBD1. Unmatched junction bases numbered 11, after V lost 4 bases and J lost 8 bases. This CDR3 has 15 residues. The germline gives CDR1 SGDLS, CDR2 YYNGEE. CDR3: CASSPLETGAYEQFF. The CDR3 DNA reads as TGTGCCAGCAGCCCCCTTGAGACAGGGGCGTATGAGCAGTTCTTC.

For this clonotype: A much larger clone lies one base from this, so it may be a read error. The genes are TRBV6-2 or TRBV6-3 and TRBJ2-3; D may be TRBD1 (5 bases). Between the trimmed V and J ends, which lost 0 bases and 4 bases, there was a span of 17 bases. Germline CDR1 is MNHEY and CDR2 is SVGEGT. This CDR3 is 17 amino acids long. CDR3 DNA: TGTGCCAGCAGTTACTCGGTGGCAGGGCCGTTAGCAGATACGCAGTATTTT. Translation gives CASSYSVAGPLADTQYF.

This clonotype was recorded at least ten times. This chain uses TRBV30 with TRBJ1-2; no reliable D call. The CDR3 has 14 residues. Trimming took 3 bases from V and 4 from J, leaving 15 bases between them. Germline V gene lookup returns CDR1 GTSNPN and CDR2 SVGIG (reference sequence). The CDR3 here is CAWRRAVNSYGYTF. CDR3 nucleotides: TGTGCCTGGAGGAGGGCGGTGAATAGCTATGGCTACACCTTC.

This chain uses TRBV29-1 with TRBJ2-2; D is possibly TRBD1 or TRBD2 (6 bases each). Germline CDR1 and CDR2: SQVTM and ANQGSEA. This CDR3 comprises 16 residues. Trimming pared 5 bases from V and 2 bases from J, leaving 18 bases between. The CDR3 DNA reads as TGCAGCGTTAGGGGGGTGGGGACTTTCAACACCGGGGAGCTGTTTTTT. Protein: CSVRGVGTFNTGELFF.